One sample yielded the 4 T cell receptor beta chains listed below, sequenced in a study of T cell changes during pregnancy in multiple sclerosis. This table comes from immunoSEQ multiplex PCR, and its TCRdb copy is limited to in-frame clones, with some not included. The sample lists 35,000 to 55,000 clones, 90% occurring once. The source was CD4+ T cells from peripheral blood mononuclear cells, collected before pregnancy. Receptors were obtained from a female donor with multiple sclerosis, enrolled in a pregnancy study.

This clone was recorded once. The genes are TRBV10-2 and TRBJ1-2; TRBD1 might be the D (6 bases). The CDR3 covers 16 residues. With 1 base removed from V and 6 bases from J, the gap between germline ends came to 18 bases. CDR1 WSHSY and CDR2 SAAADI come from the germline V gene. CDR3 nucleotides: TGCGCCAGCAGTGAGTTGGGACAAAATTTGGAACATGGCTACACCTTC. Its translation: CASSELGQNLEHGYTF.

The chain carries TRBV7-3 and TRBJ2-1; 9 bases align to TRBD1. This CDR3 comprises 15 residues. The V gene end was trimmed by 5 bases and the J gene end by 4 bases; junction bases not matched to a gene: 6. CDR1 and CDR2 from the germline V gene are SGHTA and FQGTGA. The CDR3 DNA reads TGTGCCAGCAGCATCGGGACAGGGATATACAATGAGCAGTTCTTC. This gives the protein CASSIGTGIYNEQFF. The full variable domain, in which reference TRBV7-3 and TRBJ2-1 provide the parts outside the CDR3, is GAGVSQTPSNKVTEKGKYVELRCDPISGHTALYWYRQSLGQGPEFLIYFQGTGAADDSGLPNDRFFAVRPEGSVSTLKIQRTERGDSAVYLCASSIGTGIYNEQFFGPGTRLTVL.

This rearrangement joins TRBV27 to TRBJ2-6; 8 bases map to TRBD2. After removal of 0 bases from V and 2 bases from J, the junction contained 6 bases not matched to a gene. Germline lookup yields CDR1 MNHEY and CDR2 SMNVEV (reference sequence). This CDR3 comprises 18 residues. The CDR3 here is CASSLSRGATAGANVLTF. In nucleotides, the CDR3 is TGTGCCAGCAGTTTATCGCGGGGGGCGACAGCTGGGGCCAACGTCCTGACTTTC.

The chain recombines TRBV6-6 with TRBJ1-2; D is ambiguous. CDR3 length: 13 residues. V lost 6 bases and J 8 bases, leaving 16 bases between the germline ends. Germline CDR1 MNHNY, CDR2 SVGAGI (reference sequence). DNA of the CDR3: TGTGCCAGCAGACCCCCCGAGGCCGGGGGCTACACCTTC. Protein: CASRPPEAGGYTF.